This TCR beta chain derives from a study of CD8+ T cells in alopecia areata. This CDR3 is 14 amino acids long. CDR1 GTSNPN and CDR2 SVGIG come from the germline V gene (reference sequence). V was pared by 3 bases and J by 13 bases, with 10 bases of the junction left unmatched. Following extraction, RNA underwent reverse transcription to cDNA, which served as the sequencing template. Sequenced by immunoSEQ multiplex PCR; TCRdb stores in-frame clones only, minus some. The repertoire holds more than 200,000 clones, with approximately 61% as singletons. The V gene is TRBV30, the J gene TRBJ1-6, with 9 bases lining up with TRBD1. The clonotype originates from a human donor with alopecia areata. This sample comprised CD4+ T cells sorted from blood, obtained at week 0. The DNA of the CDR3 is TGTGCCTGGAGGATAATGTGGGACAGGGAGCCCCTCCACTTT. Amino acid sequence: CAWRIMWDREPLHF.